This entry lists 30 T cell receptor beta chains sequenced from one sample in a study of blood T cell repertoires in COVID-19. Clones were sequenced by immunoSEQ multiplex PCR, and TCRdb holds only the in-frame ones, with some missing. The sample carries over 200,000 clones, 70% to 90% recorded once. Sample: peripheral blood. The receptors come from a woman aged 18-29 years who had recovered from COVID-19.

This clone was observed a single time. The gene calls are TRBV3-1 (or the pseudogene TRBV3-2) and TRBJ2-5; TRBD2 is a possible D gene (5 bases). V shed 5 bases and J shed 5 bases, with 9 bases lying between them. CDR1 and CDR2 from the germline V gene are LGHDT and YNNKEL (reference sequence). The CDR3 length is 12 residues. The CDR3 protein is CASSTTGETQYF. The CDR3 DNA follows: TGTGCCAGCAGCACGACGGGGGAGACCCAGTACTTC.

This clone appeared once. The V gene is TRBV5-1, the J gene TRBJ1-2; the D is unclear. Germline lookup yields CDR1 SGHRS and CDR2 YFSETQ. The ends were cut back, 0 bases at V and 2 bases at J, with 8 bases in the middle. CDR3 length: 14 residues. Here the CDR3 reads CASSLDSMNYGYTF. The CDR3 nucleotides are TGCGCCAGCAGCTTGGACAGCATGAACTATGGCTACACCTTC.

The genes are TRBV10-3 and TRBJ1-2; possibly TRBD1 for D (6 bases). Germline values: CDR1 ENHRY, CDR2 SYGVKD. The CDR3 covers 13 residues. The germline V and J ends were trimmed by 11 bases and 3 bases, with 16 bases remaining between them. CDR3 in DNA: TGTGCCGGAAGAAGGGACACCTACTATGGCTACACCTTC. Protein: CAGRRDTYYGYTF.

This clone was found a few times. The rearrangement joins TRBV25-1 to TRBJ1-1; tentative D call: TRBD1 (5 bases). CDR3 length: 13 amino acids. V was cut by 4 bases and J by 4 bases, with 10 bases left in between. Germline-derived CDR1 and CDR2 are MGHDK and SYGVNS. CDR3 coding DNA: TGTGCCAGCAGTGTCGGGAGGGGCACTGAAGCTTTCTTT. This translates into CASSVGRGTEAFF.

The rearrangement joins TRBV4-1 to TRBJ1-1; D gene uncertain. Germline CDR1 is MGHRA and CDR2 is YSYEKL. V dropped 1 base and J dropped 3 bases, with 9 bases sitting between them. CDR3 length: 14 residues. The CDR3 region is CASSQGTSHTEAFF. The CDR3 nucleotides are TGCGCCAGCAGCCAAGGTACCAGTCACACTGAAGCTTTCTTT.

CDR3 nucleotides: TGTGCCTGGAGTGTACTAGGCGGGGCAGGGGATACGCAGTATTTT. This codes for CAWSVLGGAGDTQYF. This rearrangement joins TRBV30 to TRBJ2-3, with D possibly being TRBD2 (6 bases). Trimming removed 0 bases at V and 6 bases at J, with 16 bases between. Germline V gives CDR1 GTSNPN, CDR2 SVGIG (reference sequence). The CDR3 is made up of 15 amino acids.

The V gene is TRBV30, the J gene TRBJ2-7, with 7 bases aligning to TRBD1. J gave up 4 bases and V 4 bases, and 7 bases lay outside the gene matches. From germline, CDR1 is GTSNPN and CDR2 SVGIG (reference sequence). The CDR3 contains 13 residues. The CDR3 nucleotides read TGTGCCTGGACTATACAGGGGATGTACGAGCAGTACTTC. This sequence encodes CAWTIQGMYEQYF.

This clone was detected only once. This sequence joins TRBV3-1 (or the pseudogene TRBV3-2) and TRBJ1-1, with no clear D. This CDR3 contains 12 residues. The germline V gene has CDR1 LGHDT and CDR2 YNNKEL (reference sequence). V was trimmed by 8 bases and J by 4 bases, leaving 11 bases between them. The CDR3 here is CASPPSGTEAFF. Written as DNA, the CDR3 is TGTGCCAGCCCCCCATCGGGCACTGAAGCTTTCTTT.

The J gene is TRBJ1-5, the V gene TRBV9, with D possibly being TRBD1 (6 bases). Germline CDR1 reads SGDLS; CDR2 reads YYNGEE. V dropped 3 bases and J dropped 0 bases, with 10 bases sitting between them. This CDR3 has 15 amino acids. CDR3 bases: TGTGCCAGCAGCGAGCAGGGGTATAGCAATCAGCCCCAGCATTTT. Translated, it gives CASSEQGYSNQPQHF.

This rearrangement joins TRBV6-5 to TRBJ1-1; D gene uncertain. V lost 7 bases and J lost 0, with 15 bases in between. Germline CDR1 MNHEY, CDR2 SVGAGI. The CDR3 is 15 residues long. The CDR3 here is CASTPRTGLNTEAFF. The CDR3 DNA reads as TGTGCCAGCACCCCTCGTACGGGTTTGAACACTGAAGCTTTCTTT.

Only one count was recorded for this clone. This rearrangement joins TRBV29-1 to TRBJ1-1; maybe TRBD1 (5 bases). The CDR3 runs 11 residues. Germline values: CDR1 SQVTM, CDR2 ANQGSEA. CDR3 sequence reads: CRGGENTEAFF. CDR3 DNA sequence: TGCAGGGGAGGGGAGAACACTGAAGCTTTCTTT.

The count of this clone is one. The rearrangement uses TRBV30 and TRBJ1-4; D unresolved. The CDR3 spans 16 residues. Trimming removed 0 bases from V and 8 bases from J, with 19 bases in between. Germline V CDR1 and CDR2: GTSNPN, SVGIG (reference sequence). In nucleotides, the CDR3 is TGTGCCTGGAGTGTACGGGTCGAGGTAGGCTGGGAAAAACTGTTTTTT. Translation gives CAWSVRVEVGWEKLFF.

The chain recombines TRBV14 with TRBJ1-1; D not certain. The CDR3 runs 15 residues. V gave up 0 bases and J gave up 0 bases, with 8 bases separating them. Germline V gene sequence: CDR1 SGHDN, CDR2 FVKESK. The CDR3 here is CASSQERTVNTEAFF. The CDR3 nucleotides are TGTGCCAGCAGCCAAGAAAGGACTGTGAACACTGAAGCTTTCTTT.

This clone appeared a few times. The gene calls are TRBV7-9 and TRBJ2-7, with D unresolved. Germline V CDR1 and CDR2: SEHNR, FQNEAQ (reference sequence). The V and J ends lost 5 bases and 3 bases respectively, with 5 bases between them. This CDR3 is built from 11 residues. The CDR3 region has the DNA TGTGCCAGCAGCCGAGACTACGAGCAGTACTTC. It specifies CASSRDYEQYF.

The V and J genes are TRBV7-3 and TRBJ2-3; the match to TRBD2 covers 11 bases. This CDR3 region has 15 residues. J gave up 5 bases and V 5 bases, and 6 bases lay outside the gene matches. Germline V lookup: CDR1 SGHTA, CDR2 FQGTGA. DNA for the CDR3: TGTGCCAGCAGCGAACTAGCGGGAGCTGAAGATACGCAGTATTTT. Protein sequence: CASSELAGAEDTQYF.

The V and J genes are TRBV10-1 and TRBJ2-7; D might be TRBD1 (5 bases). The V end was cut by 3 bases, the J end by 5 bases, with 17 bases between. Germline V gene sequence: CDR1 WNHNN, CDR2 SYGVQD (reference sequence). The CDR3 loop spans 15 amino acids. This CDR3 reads CASSDYQAGSHEQYF. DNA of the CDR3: TGCGCCAGCAGTGATTATCAGGCAGGGTCCCACGAGCAGTACTTC.

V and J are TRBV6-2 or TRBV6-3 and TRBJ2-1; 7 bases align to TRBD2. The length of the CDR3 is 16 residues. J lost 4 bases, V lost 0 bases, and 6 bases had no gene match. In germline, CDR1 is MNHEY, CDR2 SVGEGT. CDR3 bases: TGTGCCAGCAGTTACTCATCATCACTAGCGTACAATGAGCAGTTCTTC. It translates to CASSYSSSLAYNEQFF.

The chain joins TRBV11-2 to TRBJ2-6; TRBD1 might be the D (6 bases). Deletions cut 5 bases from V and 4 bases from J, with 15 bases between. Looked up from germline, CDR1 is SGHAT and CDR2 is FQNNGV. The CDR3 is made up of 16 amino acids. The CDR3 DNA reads TGTGCCAGCAGCCTGTTACAGGGTTCAGGGGCCAACGTCCTGACTTTC. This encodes CASSLLQGSGANVLTF.

The CDR3 DNA reads as TGTGCCACAGGTAGGGGGTCTCAGCCCCAGCATTTT. This codes for CATGRGSQPQHF. The chain couples TRBV24-1 to TRBJ1-5; possibly TRBD1 for D (6 bases). The CDR3 length is 12 residues. The germline gives CDR1 KGHDR, CDR2 SFDVKD. The V end was cut by 10 bases, the J end by 6 bases, with 12 bases between.

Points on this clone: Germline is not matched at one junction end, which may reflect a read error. The CDR3 sequence is CASSYTGNGLDF. The CDR3 nucleotides read TGTGCCAGCAGTTATACGGGGAATGGGCTCGACTTC. The chain combines TRBV6-6 with TRBJ2-7; tentatively, D is TRBD2 (5 bases). Germline V gene sequence: CDR1 MNHNY, CDR2 SVGAGI (reference sequence). The CDR3 contains 12 residues.

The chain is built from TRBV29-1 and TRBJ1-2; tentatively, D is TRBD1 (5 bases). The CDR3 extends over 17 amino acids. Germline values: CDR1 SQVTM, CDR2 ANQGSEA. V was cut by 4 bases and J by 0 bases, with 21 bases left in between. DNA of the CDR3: TGCAGCGTTGCTGTTAGTGACAGCGAGGTAACTAACTATGGCTACACCTTC. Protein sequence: CSVAVSDSEVTNYGYTF. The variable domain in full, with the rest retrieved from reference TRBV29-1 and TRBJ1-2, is SAVISQKPSRDICQRGTSLTIQCQVDSQVTMMFWYRQQPGQSLTLIATANQGSEATYESGFVIDKFPISRPNLTFSTLTVSNMSPEDSSIYLCSVAVSDSEVTNYGYTFGSGTRLTVV.

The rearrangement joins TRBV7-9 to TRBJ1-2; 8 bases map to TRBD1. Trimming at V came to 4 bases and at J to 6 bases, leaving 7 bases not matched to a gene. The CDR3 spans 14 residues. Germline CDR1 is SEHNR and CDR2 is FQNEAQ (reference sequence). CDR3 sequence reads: CASSSTTGEDGYTF. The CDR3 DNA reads TGTGCCAGCAGCTCGACGACAGGGGAAGATGGCTACACCTTC. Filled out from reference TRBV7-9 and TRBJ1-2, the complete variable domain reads DTGVSQNPRHKITKRGQNVTFRCDPISEHNRLYWYRQTLGQGPEFLTYFQNEAQLEKSRLLSDRFSAERPKGSFSTLEIQRTEQGDSAMYLCASSSTTGEDGYTFGSGTRLTVV.

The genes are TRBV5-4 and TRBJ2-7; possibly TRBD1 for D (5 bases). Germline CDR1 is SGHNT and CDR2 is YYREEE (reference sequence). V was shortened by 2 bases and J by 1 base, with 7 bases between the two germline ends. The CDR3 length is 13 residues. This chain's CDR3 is CASSFRESYEQYF. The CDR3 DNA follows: TGTGCCAGCAGCTTCAGGGAATCCTACGAGCAGTACTTC.

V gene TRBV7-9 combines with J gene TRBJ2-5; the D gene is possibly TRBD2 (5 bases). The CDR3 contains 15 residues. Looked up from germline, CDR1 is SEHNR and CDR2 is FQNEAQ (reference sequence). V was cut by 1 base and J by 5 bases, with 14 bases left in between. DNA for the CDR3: TGTGCCAGCAGCTTAGGAAGAGGCGGGTATGAGACCCAGTACTTC. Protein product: CASSLGRGGYETQYF.

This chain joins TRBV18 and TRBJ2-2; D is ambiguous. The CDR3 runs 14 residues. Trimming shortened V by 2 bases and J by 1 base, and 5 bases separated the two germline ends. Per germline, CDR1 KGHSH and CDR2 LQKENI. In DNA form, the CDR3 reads TGTGCCAGCTCACCATACAGGAACACCGGGGAGCTGTTTTTT. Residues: CASSPYRNTGELFF.

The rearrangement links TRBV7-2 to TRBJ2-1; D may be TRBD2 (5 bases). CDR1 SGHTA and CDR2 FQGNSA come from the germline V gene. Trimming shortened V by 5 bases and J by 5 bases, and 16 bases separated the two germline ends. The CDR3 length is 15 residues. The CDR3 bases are TGTGCCAGCAGCGGCGACGGGGAGTTCCACAATGAGCAGTTCTTC. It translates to CASSGDGEFHNEQFF.

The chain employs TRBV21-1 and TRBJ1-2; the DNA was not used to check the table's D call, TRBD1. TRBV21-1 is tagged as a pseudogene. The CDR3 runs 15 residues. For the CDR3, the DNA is TGTGCCAGCAGCAAACGAGAAGGGGCCGACTATGGCTACACCTTC. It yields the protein CASSKREGADYGYTF.

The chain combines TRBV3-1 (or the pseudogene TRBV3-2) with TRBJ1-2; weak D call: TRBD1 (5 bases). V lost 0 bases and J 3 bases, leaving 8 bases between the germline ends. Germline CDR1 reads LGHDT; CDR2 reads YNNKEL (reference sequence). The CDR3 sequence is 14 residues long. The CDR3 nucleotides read TGTGCCAGCAGCCAAGATCTGACAGACTATGGCTACACCTTC. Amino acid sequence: CASSQDLTDYGYTF.

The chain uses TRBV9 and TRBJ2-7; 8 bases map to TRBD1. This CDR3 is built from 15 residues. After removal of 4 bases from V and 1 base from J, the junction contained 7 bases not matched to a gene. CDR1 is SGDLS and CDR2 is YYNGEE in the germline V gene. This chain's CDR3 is CASSPGTGLSYEQYF. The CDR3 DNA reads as TGTGCCAGCAGCCCCGGGACAGGACTTTCCTACGAGCAGTACTTC. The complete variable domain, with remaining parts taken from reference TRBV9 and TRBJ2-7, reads DSGVTQTPKHLITATGQRVTLRCSPRSGDLSVYWYQQSLDQGLQFLIQYYNGEERAKGNILERFSAQQFPDLHSELNLSSLELGDSALYFCASSPGTGLSYEQYFGPGTRLTVT.

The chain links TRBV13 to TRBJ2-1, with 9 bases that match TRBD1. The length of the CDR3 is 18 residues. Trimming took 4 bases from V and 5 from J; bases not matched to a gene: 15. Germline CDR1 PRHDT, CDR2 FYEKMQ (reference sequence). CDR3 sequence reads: CASSSDRGSGTRDNEQFF. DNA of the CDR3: TGTGCCAGCAGCTCCGACAGGGGGTCAGGGACGAGGGACAATGAGCAGTTCTTC.